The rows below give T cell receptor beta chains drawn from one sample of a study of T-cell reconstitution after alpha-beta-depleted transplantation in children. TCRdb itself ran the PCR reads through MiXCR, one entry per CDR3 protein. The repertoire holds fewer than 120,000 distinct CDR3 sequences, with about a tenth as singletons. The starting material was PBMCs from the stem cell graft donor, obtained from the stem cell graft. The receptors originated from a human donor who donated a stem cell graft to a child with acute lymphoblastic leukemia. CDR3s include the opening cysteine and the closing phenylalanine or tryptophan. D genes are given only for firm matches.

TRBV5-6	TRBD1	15	CASRWTGALNSPLHF
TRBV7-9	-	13	CASSFTQNNEQFF
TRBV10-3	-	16	CAINYLDKGSTDTQYF
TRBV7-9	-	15	CASSSQTRNTGELFF
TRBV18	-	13	CASSPKGYQPQHF
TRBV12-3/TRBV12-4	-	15	CASSVEGGSNQPQHF
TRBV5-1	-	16	CASSPRRGTNTGELFF
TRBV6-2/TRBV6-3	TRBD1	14	CASSLTGQNYGYTF
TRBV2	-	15	CASATGGVDTGELFF
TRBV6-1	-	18	CASSGEQTLRSFYYEQYF
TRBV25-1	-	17	CASSGTTGYGGFTEAFF
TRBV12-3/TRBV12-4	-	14	CASSLSGVSEKLFF
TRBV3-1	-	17	CASCHGPGRSGNQPQHF
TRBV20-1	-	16	CSARDLELGGNTEAFF
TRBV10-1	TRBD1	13	CASSQDRTRGYTF
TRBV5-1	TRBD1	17	CASSSGGTGGESYGYTF
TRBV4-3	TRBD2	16	CASSLTRVAGVGEQFF
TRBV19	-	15	CASSYEESPYYGYTF
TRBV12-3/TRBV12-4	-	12	CASSRGSQPQHF
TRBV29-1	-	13	CSVVTLRSYEQYF
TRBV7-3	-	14	CASSLRGETNEQFF
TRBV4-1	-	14	CASSHLPADQPQHF